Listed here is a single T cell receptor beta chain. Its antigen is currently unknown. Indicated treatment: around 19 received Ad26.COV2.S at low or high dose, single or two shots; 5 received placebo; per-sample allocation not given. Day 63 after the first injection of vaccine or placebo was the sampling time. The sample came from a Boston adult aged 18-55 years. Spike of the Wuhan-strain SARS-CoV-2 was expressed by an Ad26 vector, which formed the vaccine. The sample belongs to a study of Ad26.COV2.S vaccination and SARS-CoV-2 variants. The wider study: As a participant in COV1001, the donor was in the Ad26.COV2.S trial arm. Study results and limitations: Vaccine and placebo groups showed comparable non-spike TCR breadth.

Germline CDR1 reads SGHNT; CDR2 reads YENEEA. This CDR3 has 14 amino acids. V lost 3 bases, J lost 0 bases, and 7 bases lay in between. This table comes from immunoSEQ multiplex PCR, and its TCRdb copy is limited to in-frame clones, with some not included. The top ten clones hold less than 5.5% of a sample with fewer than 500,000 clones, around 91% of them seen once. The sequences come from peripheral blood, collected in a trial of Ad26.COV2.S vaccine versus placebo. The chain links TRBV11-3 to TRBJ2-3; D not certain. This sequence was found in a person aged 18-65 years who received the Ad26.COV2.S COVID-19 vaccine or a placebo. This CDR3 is CASSLHRSTDTQYF. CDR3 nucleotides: TGTGCCAGCAGCTTGCACAGAAGCACAGATACGCAGTATTTT.